One sample yielded the 7 T cell receptor beta chains listed below, sequenced in a study of cytomegalovirus exposure and HLA in healthy donors. Amplification used 60 Vbeta primers and 13 Jbeta primers. Sequencing was performed with immunoSEQ multiplex PCR; in TCRdb, only in-frame clones are kept and a portion is missing. The sample lists some 90,000 clones, roughly 70% occurring once. The specimen was PBMCs. The receptors were gathered from a man aged 50-60 years in good health and CMV-seronegative.

This clone was seen only a few times. The V gene is TRBV11-3, the J gene TRBJ2-3; no clear D gene. The CDR3 has 13 residues. Germline V CDR1 and CDR2: SGHNT, YENEEA. Trimming took 5 bases from V and 0 from J, leaving 6 bases between them. CDR3 bases: TGTGCCAGCAGCCGCGGTAGCACAGATACGCAGTATTTT. Translating gives CASSRGSTDTQYF.

In its sample, this clone was seen a few times. CDR3 bases: TGTGCCAGCAGCCAAGTGTCTAGCGGGAGGACCACGGGGAATGAGCAGTTCTTC. Protein: CASSQVSSGRTTGNEQFF. The chain employs TRBV4-2 and TRBJ2-1; 11 nucleotides match TRBD2. CDR3 length: 18 amino acids. Germline V gives CDR1 LGHNA, CDR2 YNFKEQ. V lost 1 base and J lost 7; bases outside the gene matches: 12.

The chain joins TRBV2 to TRBJ2-6, with a tentative D call TRBD2 (7 bases). The CDR3 has 15 residues. Germline assignment: CDR1 SNHLY and CDR2 FYNNEI. V shed 4 bases and J shed 2 bases, with 9 bases lying between them. The chain's CDR3 is CASSGGGPGANVLTF. In DNA form, the CDR3 reads TGTGCCAGCAGTGGGGGGGGGCCTGGGGCCAACGTCCTGACTTTC.

This clone was detected only a few times. The chain joins TRBV4-1 to TRBJ1-1; 8 nucleotides agree with TRBD1. The J segment lost 1 base and the V segment lost 5 bases, leaving 6 bases of the junction unmatched. Germline V gene lookup returns CDR1 MGHRA and CDR2 YSYEKL. The CDR3 has 15 residues. CDR3 loop: CASSGAGTGNTEAFF. CDR3 coding DNA: TGCGCCAGCAGCGGTGCCGGGACAGGGAACACTGAAGCTTTCTTT.

The chain joins TRBV4-3 to TRBJ2-7; weak D call: TRBD1 (5 bases). This CDR3 has 13 amino acids. Deletions cut 3 bases from V and 0 bases from J, with 6 bases between. The germline CDR1 and CDR2 sequences are LGHNA and YSLEER. The CDR3 sequence: CASSHDSSYEQYF. The DNA of the CDR3 is TGCGCCAGCAGCCATGACAGCTCCTACGAGCAGTACTTC.

The gene calls are TRBV5-6 and TRBJ1-2; D remains ambiguous. V lost 7 bases to trimming and J lost 6 bases, with 7 bases between them. The CDR3 sequence is 10 residues long. Germline CDR1 SGHDT, CDR2 YYEEEE. The CDR3 DNA sequence: TGTGCCAGCGGGCGGGATGGCTACACCTTC. This sequence encodes CASGRDGYTF.

The chain carries TRBV5-1 and TRBJ2-2; TRBD1 agrees at 8 bases. The V segment lost 4 bases and the J segment 7 bases; nucleotides outside the gene matches: 3. Looked up from germline, CDR1 is SGHRS and CDR2 is YFSETQ. The CDR3 spans 13 residues. The CDR3 nucleotides read TGCGCCAGCAGCGGACAGGGTGTCGGGGAGCTGTTTTTT. This codes for CASSGQGVGELFF.